The 9 T cell receptor beta chains listed next were all sequenced from one sample in a study of cytotoxic CD8 clonotypes in ibrutinib-treated CLL. Repertoires were generated with immunoSEQ multiplex PCR, while TCRdb's copy carries only in-frame clones and drops some. Of 55,000 to 60,000 clones in the sample, 50% to 70% are singletons; the top ten hold roughly a quarter. Sequencing was performed on PBMCs, taken at disease progression, from a patient treated with ibrutinib. The receptors shown here come from a human donor with chronic lymphocytic leukemia.

This rearrangement joins TRBV7-9 to TRBJ2-3; no clear D gene. The CDR3 is made up of 12 amino acids. Germline CDR1 is SEHNR and CDR2 is FQNEAQ (reference sequence). V shed 4 bases and J shed 2 bases, with 4 bases lying between them. CDR3 sequence reads: CASSYSTDTQYF. The CDR3 DNA follows: TGTGCCAGCAGCTATTCCACAGATACGCAGTATTTT.

V gene TRBV5-1 combines with J gene TRBJ2-7; D remains unclear. The germline gives CDR1 SGHRS, CDR2 YFSETQ. With 1 base removed from V and 7 bases from J, the gap between germline ends came to 12 bases. The CDR3 is made up of 13 amino acids. The CDR3 DNA follows: TGCGCCAGCAGCTTGCGTCTAATATTTGAGCAGTACTTC. It codes for CASSLRLIFEQYF.

The V gene is TRBV7-8, the J gene TRBJ1-5, with D maybe TRBD1 (6 bases). Germline V gene sequence: CDR1 SGHVS, CDR2 FQNEAQ. V lost 1 base to trimming and J lost 0 bases, with 7 bases between them. This CDR3 contains 15 residues. Written as DNA, the CDR3 is TGTGCCAGCAGCTTAGAAGGGGGTAGCAATCAGCCCCAGCATTTT. It specifies CASSLEGGSNQPQHF.

This clone was found a few times. The chain uses TRBV5-1 and TRBJ2-2, with TRBD2 as a possible D gene (5 bases). The CDR3 runs to 15 residues. CDR1 SGHRS and CDR2 YFSETQ come from the germline V gene. V was trimmed by 0 bases and J by 3 bases, leaving 9 bases between them. As DNA, the CDR3 is TGCGCCAGCAGCTTGGGGGTGAGGGACACCGGGGAGCTGTTTTTT. Encoded protein: CASSLGVRDTGELFF. The variable domain in full, completed from reference TRBV5-1 and TRBJ2-2, reads KAGVTQTPRYLIKTRGQQVTLSCSPISGHRSVSWYQQTPGQGLQFLFEYFSETQRNKGNFPGRFSGRQFSNSRSEMNVSTLELGDSALYLCASSLGVRDTGELFFGEGSRLTVL.

This clone was detected a few times. The chain has TRBV5-1 and TRBJ2-7, with 8 bases that match TRBD2. The V and J ends lost 0 bases and 2 bases, in that order; junction bases with no gene match: 4. CDR1 SGHRS and CDR2 YFSETQ come from the germline V gene. This CDR3 has 15 amino acids. CDR3 nucleotides: TGCGCCAGCAGCTTGGTGGCTAGCGGGCCCTACGAGCAGTACTTC. Encoded protein: CASSLVASGPYEQYF.

This clone was detected only once. The V call is TRBV7-3, the J call TRBJ2-2, with a possible D match to TRBD1 (6 bases). V lost 5 bases to trimming and J lost 7 bases, with 20 bases between them. Looked up from germline, CDR1 is SGHTA and CDR2 is FQGTGA. This CDR3 has 16 amino acids. In DNA, the CDR3 is TGTGCCAGCAGCCGCAGAGATCAGGGGAGCGGCGGGGAGCTGTTTTTT. Protein sequence: CASSRRDQGSGGELFF. The full variable domain, in which reference TRBV7-3 and TRBJ2-2 provide the parts outside the CDR3, is GAGVSQTPSNKVTEKGKYVELRCDPISGHTALYWYRQSLGQGPEFLIYFQGTGAADDSGLPNDRFFAVRPEGSVSTLKIQRTERGDSAVYLCASSRRDQGSGGELFFGEGSRLTVL.

The chain couples TRBV10-3 to TRBJ2-1; either TRBD1 or TRBD2 may fit D (6 bases each). This CDR3 is built from 18 residues. CDR1 is ENHRY, CDR2 SYGVKD, per germline. Between the trimmed V and J ends, which lost 0 bases and 2 bases, there was a span of 17 bases. CDR3 coding DNA: TGTGCCATCAGTGAGTCGGGGGCGCGGGGCGGAACCTACAATGAGCAGTTCTTC. It is translated as CAISESGARGGTYNEQFF.

This chain uses TRBV7-2 with TRBJ2-7, with D perhaps being TRBD1 or TRBD2 (5 bases each). Trimming left V 4 bases short and J 3 bases short, with 10 bases between. CDR3 length: 13 residues. Germline V lookup: CDR1 SGHTA, CDR2 FQGNSA. CDR3 sequence: CASSWGTGYEQYF. The CDR3 DNA sequence: TGTGCCAGCAGCTGGGGGACGGGCTACGAGCAGTACTTC. Full variable domain (remainder filled in from reference TRBV7-2 and TRBJ2-7): GAGVSQSPSNKVTEKGKDVELRCDPISGHTALYWYRQSLGQGLEFLIYFQGNSAPDKSGLPSDRFSAERTGGSVSTLTIQRTQQEDSAVYLCASSWGTGYEQYFGPGTRLTVT.

V usage is TRBV11-2 and J usage is TRBJ2-7; weak D call: TRBD1 (6 bases). This CDR3 contains 15 residues. Germline-derived CDR1 and CDR2 are SGHAT and FQNNGV. Deletions cut 1 base from V and 0 bases from J, with 10 bases between. In DNA, the CDR3 is TGTGCCAGCAGCTTAGGCCGGGACAACTCCTACGAGCAGTACTTC. It specifies CASSLGRDNSYEQYF.